Listed here is a single T cell receptor (beta chain). The target of this receptor is not known. Within one base of it there is no much larger clone, and no base qualities were kept. At one collaborating source in Seattle, patients were enrolled during active infection and were followed longitudinally through the course of disease. Whole blood was collected in K2EDTA tubes by collaborating institutions according to the institutions' own protocols. For TCRbeta analysis, collaborator samples were shipped as frozen whole blood, as isolated PBMCs, or as DNA extracted from either sample type. The data originate from a study of blood T cell repertoires in COVID-19 (dated by TCRdb to about 2020). With regard to the full study: Collaborator samples came from the United States, Italy and Spain and covered acute and convalescent phases of COVID-19. The prospective study material was composed of cDNA or gDNA derived from T cells, B-cell-depleted T cells, or PBMCs. Deeply sampled blood TCRbeta repertoires from subjects exposed to, actively infected with, or recovered from COVID-19 were included in the dataset. The repertoires were released in a freely available public database intended as a resource for research on the immune response to SARS-CoV-2. Samples came from the ongoing ImmuneRACE study (first 160 participants) plus 1,254 subjects from 6 global collaborators. A de-identified subject ID, COVID-19 status, age in years and sex were almost always included in the sample metadata. Where HLA class I and class II types were available, the types were taken from metadata supplied by the sample provider, not from assay-based typing. The full study reports these points: How much clinical and demographic metadata was included differed by source and by participant, and the metadata was provided uncurated.

The immunoSEQ Assay, a bias-controlled multiplex PCR, was used to amplify TCRbeta CDR3 regions from genomic DNA. Concerning the study's data processing: The number of nucleated cells in each sample was estimated from the amplification of reference gene primers within the assay. To quantify the absolute abundance of each unique TCRbeta CDR3 rearrangement, sequence reads were collapsed and filtered. For each sample, productive Simpson clonality was calculated by taking the square root of Simpson's diversity index across productive rearrangements. TCRdb's version of the immuneACCESS table is confined to in-frame rearrangements and falls short of the full clone set. An unresolved V gene accounts for under half of the shortfall where checked; the remainder is of unknown origin. The D gene and trimming were derived from the DNA, and the V and J assignments and clone size from that table. The sample table holds about 200,000 clones, of which 75% to 85% were seen once. The top ten clones comprise 6% of the sample.

CDR1 and CDR2 were assigned from the germline V gene as KGHSY and FQNENV. V ends up 3 bases short and J 8 bases short, with an unmatched junction base count of 5. The CDR3 has 13 amino acids, counting the end cysteine and phenylalanine. Of all the DNA, just the CDR3 is kept, 39 bases in frame from base 1. The sequencing input was peripheral blood. The sequence links TRBV16 to TRBJ1-2, and TRBD1 matches 8 of the central bases. The sequence was obtained from a woman between 40 and 55 years old with COVID-19, enrolled during active disease. CDR3 reads: CASSQSQGGGYTF. Here is the DNA: TGTGCCAGCAGCCAGTCACAGGGGGGAGGCTACACCTTC.